Following are 20 T cell receptor beta chains from one sample sequenced in a study of blood T cell repertoires in COVID-19 (dated by TCRdb to about 2020). The library came from the immunoSEQ multiplex PCR assay. As stored in TCRdb, this immuneACCESS dataset retains in-frame rearrangements with V and J assigned. A fraction of the clones does not appear; measured against another copy, unresolved V genes explain less than half of the discrepancy, and the remainder lacks a known reason. This sample has some 210,000 clones in its table, and approximately 75% of those were observed once. About 10% of the sample goes to the ten largest clones. The sequencing input was PBMCs or T cells enriched from blood (not recorded which). The receptors derive from a man aged 40-50 years who had recovered from COVID-19.

The chain uses TRBV5-1 and TRBJ1-1; D remains unclear. The CDR3 contains 15 residues. V was pared by 1 base and J by 5 bases, with 15 bases between. The germline gives CDR1 SGHRS, CDR2 YFSETQ. DNA of the CDR3: TGCGCCAGCAGCTTGCAAACACCCGTAAGAACTGAAGCTTTCTTT. This codes for CASSLQTPVRTEAFF.

The chain couples TRBV15 to TRBJ2-3; 7 bases agree with TRBD1. Germline CDR1 is LNHNV and CDR2 is YYDKDF (reference sequence). CDR3 length: 16 residues. V was pared by 0 bases and J by 1 base, with 4 bases of the junction left unmatched. The CDR3 DNA reads TGTGCCACCAGCAGAGATAAGGGACAGCGCACAGATACGCAGTATTTT. It codes for CATSRDKGQRTDTQYF. The full variable domain, completed using reference TRBV15 and TRBJ2-3, is DAMVIQNPRYQVTQFGKPVTLSCSQTLNHNVMYWYQQKSSQAPKLLFHYYDKDFNNEADTPDNFQSRRPNTSFCFLDIRSPGLGDTAMYLCATSRDKGQRTDTQYFGPGTRLTVL.

The chain couples TRBV5-4 to TRBJ1-1; TRBD1 matches at 10 bases. Germline CDR1 is SGHNT and CDR2 is YYREEE (reference sequence). The CDR3 sequence is 15 residues long. V lost 3 bases to trimming and J lost 6 bases; unmatched junction nucleotides: 8. The CDR3 reads CASSSRQGAIAEAFF. The CDR3 region has the DNA TGTGCCAGCAGCTCAAGACAGGGGGCGATCGCTGAAGCTTTCTTT.

This clone was seen at least ten times. At the DNA level, this CDR3 is encoded by other sequences in the same sample as well. This chain uses TRBV9 with TRBJ2-7, with a weak D call TRBD2 (6 bases). Germline assignment: CDR1 SGDLS and CDR2 YYNGEE. The ends were cut back, 0 bases at V and 2 bases at J, with 9 bases in the middle. The CDR3 covers 14 residues. The CDR3 spells CASSVGGETYEQYF. CDR3 nucleotides: TGTGCCAGCAGCGTAGGGGGGGAGACCTACGAGCAGTACTTC. Variable domain in full (rest from reference TRBV9 and TRBJ2-7): DSGVTQTPKHLITATGQRVTLRCSPRSGDLSVYWYQQSLDQGLQFLIQYYNGEERAKGNILERFSAQQFPDLHSELNLSSLELGDSALYFCASSVGGETYEQYFGPGTRLTVT.

The V gene is TRBV24-1, the J gene TRBJ2-1, with D possibly TRBD2 on 5 matching bases. V was trimmed by 1 base and J by 1 base, leaving 10 bases between them. Looked up from germline, CDR1 is KGHDR and CDR2 is SFDVKD. The CDR3 runs 16 residues. This chain's CDR3 is CATSDLGGGSYNEQFF. DNA for the CDR3: TGTGCCACCAGTGATTTAGGCGGCGGGTCCTACAATGAGCAGTTCTTC.

This clone turned up a few times. This sequence joins TRBV28 and TRBJ2-1; D is possibly TRBD2 (7 bases). Germline V gene sequence: CDR1 MDHEN, CDR2 SYDVKM. V lost 8 bases and J lost 3, with 20 bases in between. The CDR3 has 16 amino acids. CDR3 nucleotides: TGTGCCAGCGGGGACCTAGGGGGAGGGTTCTACAATGAGCAGTTCTTC. It is translated as CASGDLGGGFYNEQFF.

V usage is TRBV19 and J usage is TRBJ1-2, with D hard to call. CDR3 length: 14 residues. Between the trimmed V and J ends, which lost 3 bases and 8 bases, there was a span of 16 bases. The germline CDR1 and CDR2 sequences are LNHDA and SQIVND (reference sequence). CDR3 amino acids: CASSILGNTGGYTF. The CDR3 nucleotides are TGTGCCAGTAGTATCCTTGGCAATACGGGAGGCTACACCTTC.

The rearrangement links TRBV18 to TRBJ2-5; 9 bases agree with TRBD1. Unmatched junction bases numbered 5, after V lost 4 bases and J lost 5 bases. This CDR3 contains 14 residues. Germline loops: CDR1 KGHSH, CDR2 LQKENI. CDR3 residues: CASSRGQGAETQYF. CDR3 coding DNA: TGTGCCAGCTCACGGGGACAGGGAGCGGAGACCCAGTACTTC.

This clone has just one count. The rearrangement uses TRBV5-1 and TRBJ1-2; a weak D match, TRBD1 (6 bases). The germline V gene has CDR1 SGHRS and CDR2 YFSETQ. The length of the CDR3 is 14 residues. Trimming removed 0 bases from V and 8 bases from J, with 14 bases in between. Here the CDR3 DNA reads TGCGCCAGCAGCTTGGGCAGGGGTTATGAAGGCTACACCTTC. Amino acids: CASSLGRGYEGYTF.

The genes are TRBV5-1 and TRBJ1-2, with unresolved D. CDR3 length: 13 residues. Germline CDR1 is SGHRS and CDR2 is YFSETQ. Trimming took 1 base from V and 2 from J, leaving 6 bases between them. CDR3: CASSLNSNYGYTF. In DNA form, the CDR3 reads TGCGCCAGCAGCTTGAACAGCAACTATGGCTACACCTTC.

Written as DNA, the CDR3 is TGCGCCAGCAGCCATCTGGGGGGGGCCGACAGAGCGGTTGGAAAACTGTTTTTT. Protein product: CASSHLGGADRAVGKLFF. This rearrangement joins TRBV4-1 to TRBJ1-4; D is possibly TRBD1 (6 bases). V gave up 3 bases and J gave up 10 bases, with 27 bases separating them. CDR3 length equals 18 residues. The germline V gene encodes CDR1 MGHRA and CDR2 YSYEKL.

V gene TRBV5-1 combines with J gene TRBJ2-1, with 7 positions matching TRBD2. The germline V gene has CDR1 SGHRS and CDR2 YFSETQ. V lost 4 bases, J lost 9 bases, and 13 bases stayed unmatched. The CDR3 covers 15 residues. For the CDR3, the DNA is TGCGCCAGCAGCCCGGCCGGGACTACATTCGGTGAGCAGTTCTTC. This gives the protein CASSPAGTTFGEQFF.

The chain combines TRBV14 with TRBJ1-1, with TRBD1 identical over 9 bases. Germline CDR1 and CDR2: SGHDN and FVKESK. After removal of 1 base from V and 11 bases from J, the junction contained 14 bases not matched to a gene. This CDR3 comprises 16 residues. The CDR3 here is CASSQGQGVKYSWAFF. CDR3 DNA sequence: TGTGCCAGCAGCCAAGGACAGGGGGTAAAATACAGCTGGGCTTTCTTT.

The chain couples TRBV18 to TRBJ2-2, with unresolved D. Germline V gene lookup returns CDR1 KGHSH and CDR2 LQKENI. V was cut by 2 bases and J by 4 bases, with 11 bases left in between. This CDR3 spans 15 amino acids. CDR3 amino acids: CASSPITGFTGELFF. The CDR3 DNA reads as TGTGCCAGCTCACCAATCACCGGGTTCACCGGGGAGCTGTTTTTT. The entire variable domain, with the rest obtained from reference TRBV18 and TRBJ2-2, is as follows: NAGVMQNPRHLVRRRGQEARLRCSPMKGHSHVYWYRQLPEEGLKFMVYLQKENIIDESGMPKERFSAEFPKEGPSILRIQQVVRGDSAAYFCASSPITGFTGELFFGEGSRLTVL.

The CDR3 coding sequence is TGTGCCAGCTGGCGTGAGGATGGTTCACCCCTCCACTTT. Protein: CASWREDGSPLHF. The chain carries TRBV2 and TRBJ1-6, with D hard to call. Germline V gives CDR1 SNHLY, CDR2 FYNNEI. Trimming cost V 8 bases and J 9 bases, with 14 bases left between them. The CDR3 consists of 13 residues.

This sequence joins TRBV29-1 and TRBJ2-1; a weak D match, TRBD1 (5 bases). CDR3 length: 13 residues. CDR1 is SQVTM and CDR2 is ANQGSEA in the germline V gene. Between the trimmed V and J ends, which lost 6 bases and 4 bases, there was a span of 13 bases. The CDR3 spells CSVATVPYNEQFF. The DNA of the CDR3 is TGCAGCGTCGCGACAGTCCCATACAATGAGCAGTTCTTC.

This chain uses TRBV2 with TRBJ2-2, with D possibly being TRBD1 (5 bases). In germline, CDR1 is SNHLY, CDR2 FYNNEI. The CDR3 is made up of 15 amino acids. V lost 3 bases and J 7 bases, leaving 15 bases between the germline ends. The CDR3 region is CASSDQDTPGGELFF. Written as DNA, the CDR3 is TGTGCCAGCAGTGACCAGGACACCCCAGGCGGGGAGCTGTTTTTT. The variable domain in full, completed from reference TRBV2 and TRBJ2-2, reads EPEVTQTPSHQVTQMGQEVILRCVPISNHLYFYWYRQILGQKVEFLVSFYNNEISEKSEIFDDQFSVERPDGSNFTLKIRSTKLEDSAMYFCASSDQDTPGGELFFGEGSRLTVL.

The table lists this clone with a few counts. The J gene is TRBJ1-2, the V gene TRBV10-2; no definite D call. V was pared by 4 bases and J by 3 bases, with 6 bases between. In germline, CDR1 is WSHSY, CDR2 SAAADI. CDR3 size: 12 residues. The CDR3 DNA follows: TGCGCCAGCAGTGGGGAGTACTATGGCTACACCTTC. Residues: CASSGEYYGYTF.

The rearrangement uses TRBV29-1 and TRBJ2-7; a weak D match, TRBD1 (6 bases). CDR3 length equals 12 residues. Trimming cost V 4 bases and J 0 bases, with 7 bases left between them. Germline V gene lookup returns CDR1 SQVTM and CDR2 ANQGSEA. The CDR3 nucleotides read TGCAGCGTTGGGGACACCTCCTACGAGCAGTACTTC. It encodes CSVGDTSYEQYF.

The chain recombines TRBV7-9 with TRBJ2-2, with TRBD1 matching 8 bases. This CDR3 spans 17 amino acids. Trimming removed 3 bases from V and 2 bases from J; junction bases left unmatched: 8. Germline-derived CDR1 and CDR2 are SEHNR and FQNEAQ (reference sequence). CDR3 in amino acids: CASSFWTGTPNTGELFF. The CDR3 DNA follows: TGTGCCAGCAGCTTTTGGACAGGGACTCCAAACACCGGGGAGCTGTTTTTT.